These 20 T cell receptor beta chains came from one sample sequenced in a study of blood T cell repertoires in COVID-19. Assay used: immunoSEQ multiplex PCR; TCRdb lists only in-frame clones, some missing. The table has about 280,000 clones, over 75% seen once. Sample: peripheral blood. These receptors were collected from a man aged 50-59 years with active or convalescent COVID-19.

V is TRBV7-2 and J is TRBJ1-3; TRBD1 agrees at 7 bases. The germline CDR1 and CDR2 sequences are SGHTA and FQGNSA. The V and J ends lost 5 bases and 2 bases, in that order; junction bases with no gene match: 12. The length of the CDR3 is 17 residues. CDR3 sequence: CASSPTGVGGAGNTIYF. In nucleotides, the CDR3 is TGTGCCAGCAGCCCGACCGGGGTAGGGGGCGCTGGAAACACCATATATTTT.

This clone was seen a single time. V usage is TRBV29-1 and J usage is TRBJ1-1; D is perhaps TRBD1 (6 bases). This CDR3 contains 13 residues. Trimming took 7 bases from V and 4 from J, leaving 16 bases between them. Germline CDR1 reads SQVTM; CDR2 reads ANQGSEA. This CDR3 is CSARTAGSTEAFF. CDR3 DNA: TGCAGCGCCCGGACAGCGGGATCCACTGAAGCTTTCTTT.

The rearrangement uses TRBV19 and TRBJ2-1; 13 bases fit TRBD2. V trimming: 6 bases; J trimming: 7 bases; junction bases outside the gene matches: 3. There are 14 residues in the CDR3. The germline gives CDR1 LNHDA, CDR2 SQIVND (reference sequence). The CDR3 DNA sequence: TGTGCCAGTAGCTCGGGACTAGCGGGAAATGAGCAGTTCTTC. Encoded protein: CASSSGLAGNEQFF.

The chain uses TRBV5-4 and TRBJ1-6; tentatively, D is TRBD1 (5 bases). Per the germline V gene, CDR1 is SGHNT and CDR2 is YYREEE (reference sequence). This CDR3 region has 15 residues. V was cut by 0 bases and J by 7 bases, with 11 bases left in between. Written as DNA, the CDR3 is TGTGCCAGCAGCTTGGAAGGGGTGCGGAATTCACCCCTCCACTTT. Translating it yields CASSLEGVRNSPLHF.

The chain recombines TRBV5-1 with TRBJ2-2; TRBD1 is a possible D gene (5 bases). V lost 6 bases and J 0 bases, leaving 12 bases between the germline ends. CDR3 size: 15 residues. Germline lookup yields CDR1 SGHRS and CDR2 YFSETQ. In nucleotides, the CDR3 is TGCGCCAGCACCGAACAGGACCCGAACACCGGGGAGCTGTTTTTT. Translating it yields CASTEQDPNTGELFF.

The chain is built from TRBV5-5 and TRBJ1-1; TRBD1 aligns across 9 bases. CDR3 length: 16 residues. The trim removed 4 bases at V and 4 bases at J, leaving 11 bases unmatched. Germline V lookup: CDR1 SGHKS, CDR2 YYEKEE (reference sequence). The CDR3: CASSAGQGGFATEAFF. CDR3 in DNA: TGTGCCAGCAGCGCGGGACAGGGAGGCTTTGCCACTGAAGCTTTCTTT.

This chain joins TRBV5-4 and TRBJ2-1; D is undetermined. CDR1 and CDR2 (germline): SGHNT, YYREEE (reference sequence). The germline V and J ends were trimmed by 3 bases and 0 bases, with 16 bases remaining between them. The CDR3 runs 17 residues. CDR3 residues: CASSSSLSVRSYNEQFF. The CDR3 DNA reads TGTGCCAGCAGCTCAAGCTTAAGCGTCCGCTCCTACAATGAGCAGTTCTTC. Complete variable domain (other parts from reference TRBV5-4 and TRBJ2-1): ETGVTQSPTHLIKTRGQQVTLRCSSQSGHNTVSWYQQALGQGPQFIFQYYREEENGRGNFPPRFSGLQFPNYSSELNVNALELDDSALYLCASSSSLSVRSYNEQFFGPGTRLTVL.

The rearrangement uses TRBV5-1 and TRBJ2-1; a possible D gene is TRBD2 (6 bases). The CDR3 has 13 amino acids. CDR1 SGHRS and CDR2 YFSETQ come from the germline V gene. Trimming took 3 bases from V and 6 from J, leaving 10 bases between them. Here the CDR3 DNA reads TGCGCCAGCAGCTATGGGACTGCCAATGAGCAGTTCTTC. It encodes CASSYGTANEQFF.

The V and J genes are TRBV5-1 and TRBJ2-4; TRBD1 matches 8 bases. CDR1 is SGHRS, CDR2 YFSETQ, per germline. J was trimmed by 9 bases and V by 4 bases; bases with no gene match: 12. The CDR3 has 15 residues. This CDR3 reads CASSKPDDRGGIQYF. The CDR3, as DNA: TGCGCCAGCAGCAAACCTGACGACAGGGGCGGCATTCAGTACTTC.

The chain is built from TRBV6-1 and TRBJ2-7; 7 bases map to TRBD2. With 1 base clipped from V and 3 bases from J, the junction kept 6 bases outside the gene matches. Germline V lookup: CDR1 MNHNS, CDR2 SASEGT. This CDR3 contains 15 residues. CDR3 nucleotides: TGTGCCAGCAGTGAAGGAAGTCTAGCGGACTACGAGCAGTACTTC. It translates to CASSEGSLADYEQYF.

V and J are TRBV9 and TRBJ2-2, with 10 bases aligning to TRBD2. CDR1 SGDLS and CDR2 YYNGEE come from the germline V gene. The CDR3 spans 15 residues. With V trimmed by 7 bases and J by 7 bases, 10 bases remained unmatched. The CDR3 nucleotides are TGTGCCAGCGGCGACCTAGCGGGAGCGGACGGGGAGCTGTTTTTT. Translation gives CASGDLAGADGELFF.

This chain uses TRBV6-4 with TRBJ2-7; TRBD2 agrees at 14 bases. CDR1 is MRHNA and CDR2 is SNTAGT in the germline V gene. V was clipped by 0 bases and J by 3 bases; unmatched bases: 4. The CDR3 consists of 17 residues. In DNA form, the CDR3 reads TGTGCCAGCAGTGACTCCCTCGGGACTAGCGGGAGCTACGAGCAGTACTTC. Protein product: CASSDSLGTSGSYEQYF.

V is TRBV2 and J is TRBJ2-7; D not resolved. The CDR3 runs 13 residues. Trimming stripped 3 bases from V and 6 bases from J, with 12 bases between. Per the germline V gene, CDR1 is SNHLY and CDR2 is FYNNEI. The CDR3 DNA is TGTGCCAGCAGTGACAATAGCATCGGCGAGCAGTACTTC. Its translation: CASSDNSIGEQYF.

Details on this clone: Distinct nucleotide sequences in the sample also encode this CDR3. The V and J genes are TRBV18 and TRBJ1-1; D uncertain. V was pared by 6 bases and J by 3 bases, with 11 bases between. The length of the CDR3 is 13 residues. CDR1 is KGHSH, CDR2 LQKENI, per germline. The CDR3 spells CASSLSRDTEAFF. The CDR3 DNA reads TGTGCCAGCTCCCTTTCCCGGGACACTGAAGCTTTCTTT.

The chain is built from TRBV28 and TRBJ1-2; no reliable D call. Germline values: CDR1 MDHEN, CDR2 SYDVKM. The CDR3 has 11 residues. Deletions cut 6 bases from V and 7 bases from J, with 9 bases between. CDR3 bases: TGTGCCAGCAGCGGAAACAGTGGCTACACCTTC. Its translation is CASSGNSGYTF.

This clone was seen more than once but under ten times. The J gene is TRBJ1-1, the V gene TRBV5-5, with 7 bases identical to TRBD1. CDR3 length equals 16 residues. Trimming took 4 bases from V and 4 from J; bases not matched to a gene: 13. Per germline, CDR1 SGHKS and CDR2 YYEKEE (reference sequence). This CDR3 reads CASSLGGRAVLTEAFF. The CDR3 DNA is TGTGCCAGCAGCCTAGGGGGCAGGGCTGTACTCACTGAAGCTTTCTTT.

This chain uses TRBV4-1 with TRBJ2-7, with D possibly being TRBD2 (6 bases). Germline-derived CDR1 and CDR2 are MGHRA and YSYEKL. The CDR3 consists of 16 residues. V lost 3 bases, J lost 2 bases, and 17 bases lay in between. CDR3 loop: CASSQYLSGNPYEQYF. The CDR3 region has the DNA TGCGCCAGCAGCCAGTACCTTAGCGGAAACCCCTACGAGCAGTACTTC.

This clone was recorded only once. This chain uses TRBV11-3 with TRBJ1-1, with D unresolved. CDR1 is SGHNT, CDR2 YENEEA, per germline. The V end was cut by 4 bases, the J end by 5 bases, with 11 bases between. The length of the CDR3 is 13 residues. The CDR3 DNA is TGTGCCAGCAGCTCGAGTACCCGAACTGAAGCTTTCTTT. Translating it yields CASSSSTRTEAFF.

This clone was observed a few times. The rearrangement links TRBV6-5 to TRBJ1-1; 8 positions agree with TRBD1. The CDR3 has 14 residues. J lost 5 bases, V lost 7 bases, and 9 bases had no gene match. Germline V gives CDR1 MNHEY, CDR2 SVGAGI. CDR3 amino acids: CASKVDRGYTEAFF. The CDR3, as DNA: TGTGCCAGCAAAGTCGACAGGGGATATACTGAAGCTTTCTTT.

This chain uses TRBV2 with TRBJ1-6; 7 bases agree with TRBD1. Germline assignment: CDR1 SNHLY and CDR2 FYNNEI. J gave up 7 bases and V 5 bases, and 5 bases lay outside the gene matches. This CDR3 spans 14 amino acids. The CDR3 DNA follows: TGTGCCAGCAGTCGACAGGGAATCAATTCACCCCTCCACTTT. It yields the protein CASSRQGINSPLHF. Using reference TRBV2 and TRBJ1-6 for the parts outside the CDR3, the full variable domain is EPEVTQTPSHQVTQMGQEVILRCVPISNHLYFYWYRQILGQKVEFLVSFYNNEISEKSEIFDDQFSVERPDGSNFTLKIRSTKLEDSAMYFCASSRQGINSPLHFGNGTRLTVT.